The source of this T cell receptor beta chain is a study of blood T cell repertoires in COVID-19. The protocol was immunoSEQ multiplex PCR, while the TCRdb copy is restricted to in-frame clones and leaves out a portion. The table shows roughly 200,000 clones, with about 85% occurring only once. The CDR3 is made up of 16 amino acids. Germline CDR1 reads MDHEN; CDR2 reads SYDVKM. V lost 5 bases, J lost 7 bases, and 21 bases lay in between. The sequence was obtained from a woman aged 80 or over with acute or convalescent COVID-19. This chain uses TRBV28 with TRBJ1-3; no firm D call. What was sequenced was peripheral blood. The CDR3: CASSRPTTMDRNTIYF. The CDR3 DNA follows: TGTGCCAGCAGTCGCCCGACTACGATGGACCGGAACACCATATATTTT.